The T cell receptor beta chain described here comes from a study of shared clonotypes between healthy human individuals. The data were produced by immunoSEQ multiplex PCR, yet TCRdb's version contains in-frame clones alone and is incomplete. The data contain roughly 2,300,000 clones, 85% to 95% of them singletons. The CDR3 length is 12 residues. Germline V gives CDR1 LNHDA, CDR2 SQIVND (reference sequence). V dropped 3 bases and J dropped 4 bases, with 3 bases sitting between them. The sequence derives from a man between 18 and 35 years old in good health. Some clones in this sample may be carry-over from other donors' samples. Sequenced material: naive CD4+ T cells from PBMCs. As for subset: CD45RA+ positively selected. The J gene is TRBJ2-2, the V gene TRBV19; unclear D gene. The CDR3 DNA is TGTGCCAGTAGTATGATCACCGGGGAGCTGTTTTTT. This codes for CASSMITGELFF.